These 11 T cell receptor beta chains were all obtained from the same sample, sequenced in a study of blood T cells in healthy people across ages. Then a second PCR, running roughly 7 to 11 cycles, was carried out with a sample-barcoded 5' primer and a J-beta primer mix. One entry per CDR3 protein, called by TCRdb with MiXCR from the 5' RACE reads. This sample has about 780,000 distinct CDR3 sequences, with around 45% found just once. What was sequenced was blood. The receptor set was obtained from a man older than 75 in good health.

The chain joins TRBV20-1 to TRBJ2-1; TRBD2 might be the D (5 bases). Trimming shortened V by 5 bases and J by 3 bases, and 14 bases separated the two germline ends. There are 14 residues in the CDR3. Germline V gene data show CDR1 as DFQATT and CDR2 as SNEGSKA (reference sequence). CDR3 bases: TGCAGTGCTGCCGGACGGAGCGGCTACAATGAGCAGTTCTTC. Its translation: CSAAGRSGYNEQFF.

For this clonotype: This may be a read error: a much more frequent sequence differs by one nucleotide. This chain connects TRBV5-1 to TRBJ2-7; 11 bases line up with TRBD2. This CDR3 is 15 amino acids long. The V segment lost 3 bases and the J segment 7 bases; nucleotides outside the gene matches: 9. Germline assignment: CDR1 SGHRS and CDR2 YFSETQ. CDR3 sequence reads: CASSSTSGINNEQYF. The DNA for the CDR3 is TGCGCCAGCAGCTCGACTAGCGGGATAAACAATGAGCAGTACTTC.

The chain has TRBV6-6 and TRBJ2-1, with D perhaps matching TRBD2 (5 bases). CDR3 size: 14 residues. Looked up from germline, CDR1 is MNHNY and CDR2 is SVGAGI (reference sequence). V was pared by 6 bases and J by 6 bases, with 15 bases between. This CDR3 is CASSPRGLGNEQFF. The DNA for the CDR3 is TGTGCCAGCAGCCCCCGCGGACTGGGCAATGAGCAGTTCTTC.

V gene TRBV5-1 combines with J gene TRBJ2-1; D may be TRBD1 (7 bases). The CDR3 covers 15 residues. Trimming pared 3 bases from V and 9 bases from J, leaving 19 bases between. Per germline, CDR1 SGHRS and CDR2 YFSETQ. DNA of the CDR3: TGCGCCAGCAGCTCAAACAGGGGAGGACGAGGTGAGCAGTTCTTC. Protein product: CASSSNRGGRGEQFF.

With regard to this clonotype: A much larger clone lies a single base off, so this may be a read error. The chain combines TRBV12-3 or TRBV12-4 with TRBJ2-5; possibly TRBD2 for D (5 bases). This CDR3 region has 15 residues. Deletions cut 11 bases from V and 1 base from J, with 20 bases between. CDR3 protein: CAGTPRVDIQETQYF. DNA for the CDR3: TGTGCCGGCACCCCGAGGGTGGATATCCAAGAGACCCAGTACTTC.

The rearrangement joins TRBV7-2 to TRBJ1-1; D not resolved. The germline V gene has CDR1 SGHTA and CDR2 FQGNSA. CDR3 length: 13 residues. Trimming stripped 5 bases from V and 2 bases from J, with 9 bases between. The CDR3 region is CASSLKTNTEAFF. CDR3 sequence (DNA): TGTGCCAGCAGCCTAAAGACCAACACTGAAGCTTTCTTT. Looking up the rest from reference TRBV7-2 and TRBJ1-1 gives the full variable domain: GAGVSQSPSNKVTEKGKDVELRCDPISGHTALYWYRQSLGQGLEFLIYFQGNSAPDKSGLPSDRFSAERTGGSVSTLTIQRTQQEDSAVYLCASSLKTNTEAFFGQGTRLTVV.

The V gene is TRBV5-1, the J gene TRBJ2-3; 8 bases line up with TRBD2. With 4 bases clipped from V and 10 bases from J, the junction kept 8 bases outside the gene matches. The length of the CDR3 is 13 residues. Germline loops: CDR1 SGHRS, CDR2 YFSETQ. The CDR3 bases are TGCGCCAGCAGCCCGGCGGGACTAGGAGCGCAGTATTTT. Its protein product is CASSPAGLGAQYF.

V gene TRBV18 combines with J gene TRBJ2-5, with 11 bases matching TRBD2. The CDR3 length is 16 residues. CDR1 is KGHSH and CDR2 is LQKENI in the germline V gene. V lost 3 bases and J lost 1; bases outside the gene matches: 4. The DNA for the CDR3 is TGTGCCAGCTCACCTCCCGGACTAGCGGGCCAAGAGACCCAGTACTTC. Translation: CASSPPGLAGQETQYF.

In its sample, this clonotype was seen many times. V usage is TRBV12-3 or TRBV12-4 and J usage is TRBJ2-7; 7 bases agree with TRBD1. V lost 3 bases and J lost 5; bases outside the gene matches: 10. This CDR3 contains 15 residues. The CDR3 coding sequence is TGTGCCAGCAGTTTTATAGGGGGCGAACGGGACGAGCAGTACTTC. Protein: CASSFIGGERDEQYF.

The genes are TRBV20-1 and TRBJ2-1; perhaps TRBD2 as D (6 bases). V shed 7 bases and J shed 5 bases, with 12 bases lying between them. The CDR3 totals 12 residues. The germline CDR1 and CDR2 sequences are DFQATT and SNEGSKA (reference sequence). The CDR3 loop is CSVETSHNEQFF. Here the CDR3 DNA reads TGCAGTGTTGAGACTAGTCACAATGAGCAGTTCTTC.

V and J are TRBV3-1 and TRBJ1-2; D unclear. V gave up 3 bases and J gave up 8 bases, with 7 bases separating them. CDR3 size: 11 residues. CDR1 and CDR2 from the germline V gene are LGHDT and YNNKEL (reference sequence). The CDR3 DNA is TGTGCCAGCAGCCACCTCCAGGGCTACACCTTC. It encodes CASSHLQGYTF.